This TCR beta chain was profiled in a study of shared clonotypes between healthy human individuals. The protocol was immunoSEQ multiplex PCR, while the TCRdb copy is restricted to in-frame clones and leaves out a portion. The table shows hundreds of thousands of clones, with roughly 92% occurring only once. Study results and limitations: Since donors were few, the genetic and exposure-history diversity represented was limited.

In the case of this clone: Its matching antigen is unknown.

Terminally differentiated effector memory CD45RA+ cells were excluded by CCR7 positive selection of CD45RO-negative cells. The sequence came from a young man in good health. The sample consisted of naive CD8+ T cells sorted from blood.

The CDR3 coding sequence is TGTGCCAGCAGTTCTCCACTCCGGACCAGCACAGATACGCAGTATTTT. Translated: CASSSPLRTSTDTQYF. The V gene is TRBV27, the J gene TRBJ2-3, with D hard to call. The germline gives CDR1 MNHEY, CDR2 SMNVEV (reference sequence). This CDR3 comprises 16 residues. The V end lost 4 bases, the J end lost 0 bases, and 14 bases lay between the germline ends.